A selection of T cell receptor beta chains follows, all from one sample in a study of cytomegalovirus exposure and HLA in healthy donors. Some clones are missing from TCRdb's copy, which holds only in-frame ones; the method was immunoSEQ multiplex PCR. The sample gives some 170,000 clones, just under 90% of which show up once; 4% to 5% is in the top ten. Sequencing was performed on PBMCs. These receptor sequences come from a young man in good health and CMV-seropositive. CDR3s include the opening cysteine and the closing phenylalanine or tryptophan. The D gene is left open where the match is weak. Part of the rows lack a size; the others show once, few, many or a class for expanded clones.

J | size | D | V | DNA | CDR3
TRBJ1-1 | once | . | TRBV5-1 | TGCGCCAGCAGCTTGGAAGGTGTCAGGGGGAACACTGAAGCTTTCTTT | CASSLEGVRGNTEAFF
TRBJ2-7 | . | TRBD2 | TRBV11-2 | TGTGCCAGCAGCCTAGCGGTATCCGGGACTAGTGTTTACGAGCAGTACTTC | CASSLAVSGTSVYEQYF
TRBJ2-5 | . | . | TRBV11-2 | TGTGCCAGCAGCTTAGGCAGGGGAGGGGAGACCCAGTACTTC | CASSLGRGGETQYF
TRBJ2-1 | . | TRBD2 | TRBV30 | TGTGCCTGGGGAAGCTCAATAGCGGGACGATACAATGAGCAGTTCTTC | CAWGSSIAGRYNEQFF
TRBJ1-1 | . | TRBD1 | TRBV25-1 | TGTGCCAGCCAACCATGGGGGACAGGGAATACTGAAGCTTTCTTT | CASQPWGTGNTEAFF
TRBJ2-5 | . | TRBD1 | TRBV28 | TGTGCCAGCACCGCCTCCGGGACAGGGGTTAGAAACCAGTACTTC | CASTASGTGVRNQYF
TRBJ1-1 | . | TRBD1 | TRBV18 | TGTGCCAGCTCACCATCACAGGGGATTGGCACTGAAGCTTTCTTT | CASSPSQGIGTEAFF
TRBJ2-7 | . | TRBD2 | TRBV5-6 | TGTGCCAGCAGCTTGTCGGGCGGGAGTTTTCAGGACGAGCAGTACTTC | CASSLSGGSFQDEQYF
TRBJ2-7 | . | . | TRBV5-1 | TGCGCCAGCAGCTTGAGTGGCAGGGACTACGAGCAGTACTTC | CASSLSGRDYEQYF
TRBJ2-1 | . | . | TRBV27 | TGTGCCAGCAGCGAACAAACAGAATACAATGAGCAGTTCTTC | CASSEQTEYNEQFF
TRBJ2-5 | . | . | TRBV29-1 | TGCAGCGTTGAAGGAGTCCAGGGTAGAGAGACCCAGTACTTC | CSVEGVQGRETQYF
TRBJ1-2 | . | TRBD1 | TRBV18 | TGTGCCAGCTCACCCCCAGGGGGCGGCTATGGCTACACCTTC | CASSPPGGGYGYTF
TRBJ1-5 | . | . | TRBV19 | TGTGCCAGTAGTATTAGCGTGAATAGCAATCAGCCCCAGCATTTT | CASSISVNSNQPQHF
TRBJ2-1 | . | TRBD2 | TRBV4-1 | TGCGCCAGCAGCCATCAGGCACTAGCGGTCTACAATGAGCAGTTCTTC | CASSHQALAVYNEQFF
TRBJ1-1 | . | . | TRBV9 | TGTGCCAGCAGCGTAGAAGACAGTAGAGTGGCTTTCTTT | CASSVEDSRVAFF
TRBJ1-5 | . | TRBD1 | TRBV2 | TGTGCCAGCCGACAGGGGGTTTACAATCAGCCCCAGCATTTT | CASRQGVYNQPQHF
TRBJ2-7 | . | TRBD1 | TRBV27 | TGTGCCAGCAGTACTCGGGACAGGGGGGACGAGCAGTACTTC | CASSTRDRGDEQYF
TRBJ2-5 | . | . | TRBV7-8 | TGTGCCAGCAGCGAAAGACGGGCGGACAGACCTCAGTCCCAGTACTTC | CASSERRADRPQSQYF
TRBJ2-5 | . | . | TRBV5-1 | TGCGCCAGCAGCTTGGGCAGGGAATCGAAACCTATAGGAGAGACCCAGTACTTC | CASSLGRESKPIGETQYF
TRBJ1-3 | . | . | TRBV10-2 | TGCGCCAGCAGTGAGACCTCCGGGGGGTCCGGAAACACCATATATTTT | CASSETSGGSGNTIYF
TRBJ2-7 | . | TRBD2 | TRBV6-7 | TGTGCCAGCAGTTACCCCGAGACTAGCCCGGTGGGTCCGCTCTACGAGCAGTACTTC | CASSYPETSPVGPLYEQYF
TRBJ2-7 | once | TRBD2 | TRBV7-9 | TGTGCCAGCAGCCTTAGCGGGAGGCCCTACGAGCAGTACTTC | CASSLSGRPYEQYF
TRBJ1-4 | . | . | TRBV25-1 | TGTGCCAGCAGTCTCCCGGCGGGTGAAAAACTGTTTTTT | CASSLPAGEKLFF
TRBJ2-3 | . | TRBD2 | TRBV27 | TGTGCCAGCAGTTTATGGCCACCGGGACTAGCGGTTCCCCAGAGGTTTTCAGATACGCAGTATTTT | CASSLWPPGLAVPQRFSDTQYF
TRBJ2-7 | . | TRBD2 | TRBV19 | TGTGCCAGTAGTATCGGGACTAGAGCGGGGTTCTACGAGCAGTACTTC | CASSIGTRAGFYEQYF
TRBJ2-1 | . | TRBD2 | TRBV9 | TGTGCCAGCAGCGTAGTTGGGACTAGCAATGAGCAGTTCTTC | CASSVVGTSNEQFF
TRBJ2-2 | once | TRBD2 | TRBV7-9 | TGTGCCAGCAGCTTCCGAGCGGGAGCCCAGAACACCGGGGAGCTGTTTTTT | CASSFRAGAQNTGELFF
TRBJ1-1 | . | TRBD1 | TRBV30 | TGTGCCTGGAGTTCGGGGGACAGCACTGAAGCTTTCTTT | CAWSSGDSTEAFF
TRBJ1-4 | . | TRBD1 | TRBV19 | TGTGCCAGTAATACTGGGACAGCCTATAATGAAAAACTGTTTTTT | CASNTGTAYNEKLFF
TRBJ1-5 | . | . | TRBV6-1 | TGTGCCAGCAGTTGGACAAATAGCAATCAGCCCCAGCATTTT | CASSWTNSNQPQHF
TRBJ2-1 | . | . | TRBV7-3 | TGTGCCAGCAGCTTAACCCCCCCCCTAGCGAAGGGGTCCTACAATGAGCAGTTCTTC | CASSLTPPLAKGSYNEQFF
TRBJ2-4 | . | TRBD2 | TRBV4-1 | TGCGCCAGCAGCCTGGGACTAGCGGGAGATTTTAAGGCCAAAAACATTCAGTACTTC | CASSLGLAGDFKAKNIQYF
TRBJ2-7 | . | . | TRBV6-5 | TGTGCCAGCAGTTACTCGCTCCTAGGCTCCTACGAGCAGTACTTC | CASSYSLLGSYEQYF
TRBJ2-3 | . | . | TRBV30 | TGTGCCTGGAGTCCCCGGGTCGGAGGGGGGGCAGATACGCAGTATTTT | CAWSPRVGGGADTQYF
TRBJ2-7 | once | . | TRBV6-5 | TGTGCCAGCAGTTACTCTGGCGGGACCCTGGGGAACGAGCAGTACTTC | CASSYSGGTLGNEQYF
TRBJ1-1 | . | . | TRBV29-1 | TGCAGCGTTGAAGTTCGGGGGACCAACACTGAAGCTTTCTTT | CSVEVRGTNTEAFF
TRBJ2-1 | . | . | TRBV2 | TGTGCCAGCACACCCCGCGGGTGGAATGAGCAGTTCTTC | CASTPRGWNEQFF